The entry below gives a single T cell receptor beta chain sequence along with its context. The antigen it recognizes is unknown. It has no much larger one-base neighbor in the sample; base qualities were not kept. Following the manufacturer's instructions, TCR beta CDR3 regions were amplified by multiplex PCR with the immunoSEQ immune profiling system. An Illumina NextSeq system was used to carry out the sequencing. On the study's bioinformatics: Sequence data were processed on the immunoSEQ Analyzer platform, and clonality was calculated as the square root of Simpson's index of productive rearrangements. Similarity in V and J usage was measured by Jensen-Shannon distance, and OLGA was used to compute CDR3 generation probabilities. The immuneACCESS database (August 2020) and VDJdb (December 2020) were searched for shared CDR3 sequences. TCRdb carries this immuneACCESS record with in-frame sequences only. Its versions omit some clonotypes, under half of them owing to an unresolved V gene in the studies checked, with the rest unexplained. Clonal size and the V and J genes are those of that table, whereas D and trimming came from the DNA. The sample data list approximately 8,700 clones, and around 93% of these were observed just once. Roughly 5.9% of the sample is in the top ten clones.

The germline V gene supplies CDR1 SGHNT and CDR2 YENEEA. From its cysteine to its phenylalanine, the CDR3 spans 17 amino acids. Only the CDR3 DNA is retained, 51 bases long and in frame from the first base. V is pared back by 1 base and J by 3 bases, with 15 bases lying between the germline termini. These data are taken from a study of monozygotic twins with cystic fibrosis (dated by TCRdb to about 2021). In the study overall: Around 2.8 micrograms of fragmented DNA went through around 14 PCR cycles to produce barcoded libraries. On the day of blood sampling, twins were ranked among 980 or so cohort participants for weight-for-height and for FEVPerc (FEV1 disease centile). Ten female and six male twin pairs, aged about 2.0 to 36.4 years (median about 9.4 years) and mostly children and adolescents, were included in the cohort. The study compared TCR beta repertoires within and between 16 monozygotic twin pairs with cystic fibrosis to assess genetic influence on V and J gene usage. Data for three of the twin pairs had been reported earlier in a different context. Overall study outcomes, separate from this receptor: Significantly higher nucleotide-identical clonotype sharing was observed within monozygotic CF twin pairs than between unrelated CF individuals (P = 0.000026, Mann-Whitney). The cohort was small, and the number of shared CDR3s showed no association with age, concordance or disease severity. In 13 of 16 pairs, V gene usage most closely resembled the co-twin's, and the same held for J usage in 8 of 16 pairs, a pattern suggesting genetic constraints. Simpson clonality was generally low (median roughly 0.0088), which suggests a naive-dominated repertoire, and clonality was higher in the most severely affected patients.

The twin pairs came from the European Cystic Fibrosis Twin and Sibling Study Cohort, a cohort that recruited patients from roughly 160 CF clinics across 14 European countries. Zygosity and CFTR genotype were verified in-house, and zygosity was tested by multiplex PCR of nine short tandem repeat loci. Peripheral blood was taken from each twin, and clinical parameters were recorded on the day of blood sampling. Genomic DNA was isolated from peripheral blood cells with phenol/chloroform and kept in TE buffer at 4 degrees C. This chain is built from TRBV11-3 and TRBJ2-2, with the D call tentatively TRBD1 or TRBD2, each fitting 5 bases. Sequencing used blood. The TCR sequence derives from a boy aged 2 to 10 with cystic fibrosis. The bases read TGTGCCAGCAGCTTAGTTGGGTGGGGGACCGACACCGGGGAGCTGTTTTTT. The encoded protein is CASSLVGWGTDTGELFF. Here the CDR3 is joined to the reference TRBV11-3 and TRBJ2-2 genes, and the full variable domain is: EAGVVQSPRYKIIEKKQPVAFWCNPISGHNTLYWYLQNLGQGPELLIRYENEEAVDDSQLPKDRFSAERLKGVDSTLKIQPAELGDSAVYLCASSLVGWGTDTGELFFGEGSRLTVL.